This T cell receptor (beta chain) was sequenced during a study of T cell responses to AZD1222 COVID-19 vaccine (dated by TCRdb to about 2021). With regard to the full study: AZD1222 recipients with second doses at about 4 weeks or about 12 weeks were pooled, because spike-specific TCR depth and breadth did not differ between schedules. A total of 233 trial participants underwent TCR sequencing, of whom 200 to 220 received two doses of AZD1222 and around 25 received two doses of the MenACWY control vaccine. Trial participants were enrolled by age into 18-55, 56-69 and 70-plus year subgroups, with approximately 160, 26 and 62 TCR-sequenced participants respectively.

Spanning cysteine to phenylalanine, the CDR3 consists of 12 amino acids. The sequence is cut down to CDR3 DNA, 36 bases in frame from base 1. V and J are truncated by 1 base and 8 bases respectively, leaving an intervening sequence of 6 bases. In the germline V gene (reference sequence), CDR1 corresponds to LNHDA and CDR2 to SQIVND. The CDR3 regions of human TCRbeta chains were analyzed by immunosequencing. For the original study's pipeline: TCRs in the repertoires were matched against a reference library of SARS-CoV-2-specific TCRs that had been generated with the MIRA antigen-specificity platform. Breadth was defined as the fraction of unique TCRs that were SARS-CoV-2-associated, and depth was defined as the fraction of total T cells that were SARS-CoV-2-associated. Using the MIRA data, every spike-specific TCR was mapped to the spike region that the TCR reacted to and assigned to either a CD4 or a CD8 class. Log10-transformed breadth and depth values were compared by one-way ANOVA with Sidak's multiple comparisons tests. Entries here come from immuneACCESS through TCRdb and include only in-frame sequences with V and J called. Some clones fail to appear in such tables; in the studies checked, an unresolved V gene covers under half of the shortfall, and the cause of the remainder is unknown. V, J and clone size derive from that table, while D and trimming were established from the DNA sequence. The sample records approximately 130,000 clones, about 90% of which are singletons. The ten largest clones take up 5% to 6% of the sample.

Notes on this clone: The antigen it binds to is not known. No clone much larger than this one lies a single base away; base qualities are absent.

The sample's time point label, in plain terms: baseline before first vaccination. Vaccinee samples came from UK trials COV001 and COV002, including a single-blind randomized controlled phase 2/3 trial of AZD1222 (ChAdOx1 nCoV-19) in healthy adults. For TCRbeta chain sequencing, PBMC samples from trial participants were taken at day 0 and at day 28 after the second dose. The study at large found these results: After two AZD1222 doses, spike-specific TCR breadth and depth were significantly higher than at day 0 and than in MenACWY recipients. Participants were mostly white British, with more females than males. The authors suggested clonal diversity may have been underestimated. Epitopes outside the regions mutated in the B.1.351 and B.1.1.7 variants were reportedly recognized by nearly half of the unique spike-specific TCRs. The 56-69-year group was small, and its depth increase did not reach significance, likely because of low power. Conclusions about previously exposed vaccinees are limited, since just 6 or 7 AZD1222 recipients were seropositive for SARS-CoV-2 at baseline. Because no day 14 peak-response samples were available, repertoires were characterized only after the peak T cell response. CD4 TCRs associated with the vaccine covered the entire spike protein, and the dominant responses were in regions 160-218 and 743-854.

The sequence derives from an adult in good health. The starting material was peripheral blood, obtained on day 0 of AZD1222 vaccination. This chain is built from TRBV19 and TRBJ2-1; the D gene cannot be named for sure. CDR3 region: CASSIGRDEQFF. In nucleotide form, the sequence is TGTGCCAGTAGTATAGGTAGGGATGAGCAGTTCTTC.